Listed here are 4 T cell receptor beta chains from one sample, sequenced in a study of CD8 T cells in Susac syndrome. RNA was extracted with the RNeasy kit, and a quantity of 0.5 to 1 ug was reverse transcribed using random hexamers. TCRdb passed the immunoSEQ multiplex PCR reads through MiXCR, listing each CDR3 protein once. The top ten clones hold 0.095% to 0.15% of a sample with over 150,000 distinct CDR3 sequences, 90% to 97% of them seen once. Sample: CD4+ T cells from PBMCs. The receptor source for this set is a human donor with Susac syndrome.

V and J are TRBV5-1 and TRBJ2-5, with 7 bases that match TRBD1. Germline V gene lookup returns CDR1 SGHRS and CDR2 YFSETQ. V lost 0 bases, J lost 4 bases, and 9 bases stayed unmatched. CDR3 length: 16 residues. This CDR3 is CASSLAGRRQGETQYF. The CDR3 DNA is TGCGCCAGCAGCTTGGCGGGTCGGCGACAGGGAGAGACCCAGTACTTC.

The gene calls are TRBV29-1 and TRBJ1-1, with unresolved D. V was cut by 4 bases and J by 1 base, with 10 bases left in between. Germline lookup yields CDR1 SQVTM and CDR2 ANQGSEA. This CDR3 region has 13 residues. The CDR3 coding sequence is TGCAGCGTTGTTGGGAACGGGAACACTGAAGCTTTCTTT. As protein: CSVVGNGNTEAFF.

The chain links TRBV29-1 to TRBJ1-2; D not certain. This CDR3 comprises 12 residues. The V gene's germline CDR1 is SQVTM and CDR2 ANQGSEA. Trimming left V 2 bases short and J 5 bases short, with 9 bases between. In nucleotides, the CDR3 is TGCAGCGTTGAAAACTCAGGTTATGGCTACACCTTC. This translates into CSVENSGYGYTF.

J is TRBJ2-1 and V is TRBV10-3; 8 bases map to TRBD1. The ends lost 10 bases at V and 7 bases at J; junction bases unmatched: 6. The germline V gene has CDR1 ENHRY and CDR2 SYGVKD. This CDR3 comprises 12 residues. The chain's CDR3 is CATEGQENEQFF. The DNA of the CDR3 is TGTGCCACCGAGGGACAGGAGAATGAGCAGTTCTTC.